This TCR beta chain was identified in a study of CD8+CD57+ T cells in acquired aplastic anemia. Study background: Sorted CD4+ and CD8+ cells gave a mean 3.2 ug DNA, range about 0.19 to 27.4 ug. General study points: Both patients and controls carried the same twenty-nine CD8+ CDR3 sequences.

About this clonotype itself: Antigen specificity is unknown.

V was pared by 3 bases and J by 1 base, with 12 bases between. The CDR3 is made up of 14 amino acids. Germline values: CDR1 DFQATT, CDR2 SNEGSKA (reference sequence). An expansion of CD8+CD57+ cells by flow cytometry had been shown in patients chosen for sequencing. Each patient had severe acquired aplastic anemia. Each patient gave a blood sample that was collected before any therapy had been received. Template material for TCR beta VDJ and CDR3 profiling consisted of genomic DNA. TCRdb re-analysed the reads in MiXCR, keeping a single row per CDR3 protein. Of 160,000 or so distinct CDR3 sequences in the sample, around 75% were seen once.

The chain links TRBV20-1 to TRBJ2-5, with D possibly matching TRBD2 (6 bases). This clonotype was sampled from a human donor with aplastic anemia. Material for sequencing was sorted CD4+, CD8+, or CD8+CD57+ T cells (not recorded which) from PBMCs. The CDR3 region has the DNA TGCAGTGCTAGTTTGGCTAGCGTCCAAGAGACCCAGTACTTC. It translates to CSASLASVQETQYF.